This T cell receptor beta chain was captured in a study of a mutant IDH1 vaccine in newly diagnosed glioma. Across the whole study: Patients were given eight vaccinations, scheduled in weeks 1, 3, 5, 7, 11, 15, 19 and 23. Investigators started vaccination 4-6 weeks after radiotherapy alone, or with temozolomide cycles. Whole-study results and caveats: Pseudoprogression apparently lacked any relation to changes in top peripheral T cell clonotypes.

The repertoire was sequenced with immunoSEQ multiplex PCR; TCRdb's copy has only in-frame clones and lacks some. Of approximately 110,000 clones in the sample, 90% were seen once. This CDR3 has 13 residues. V was cut by 0 bases and J by 5 bases, with 8 bases left in between. Germline V lookup: CDR1 SGHTA, CDR2 FQGTGA. Documented time point: week 11, during vaccination. Vaccination comprised doses that each held 300 ug of mutant IDH1 20-mer peptide, plus topical imiquimod. Notes on this clone: The antigen is not known.

The TCR originated in a woman aged 45-65 years with glioma. The input for sequencing was PBMCs, taken from a glioma patient whose treatment included an IDH1 peptide vaccine. The chain couples TRBV7-3 to TRBJ2-7; D is perhaps TRBD2 (6 bases). CDR3 region: CASSLTREHEQYF. The CDR3 DNA reads as TGTGCCAGCAGCTTAACACGGGAGCACGAGCAGTACTTC.